The clone carrying this T cell receptor beta chain was seen ten or more times. Germline CDR1 and CDR2: DFQATT and SNEGSKA (reference sequence). V lost 1 base to trimming and J lost 8 bases; unmatched junction nucleotides: 12. The CDR3 spans 16 residues. Over 200 million TCR-beta sequences from 15-18 subjects came out of each sequencing run. TCRdb re-called the 5' RACE reads through MiXCR, storing one row per CDR3 protein. There are roughly 100,000 distinct CDR3 sequences in the sample; 3.5% occur only once, and 5% to 7.5% lies in the top ten. The sample belongs to a study of neurological immune-mediated disorders.

The specimen sequenced was PBMCs. The clonotype was recovered from a woman between 18 and 30 years old with multiple sclerosis. The V and J genes are TRBV20-1 and TRBJ2-1; 9 positions match TRBD2. The CDR3 sequence is CSARGARGREFDEQFF. CDR3 in DNA: TGCAGTGCTAGAGGGGCCCGCGGGAGGGAGTTTGATGAGCAGTTCTTC.